The 29 T cell receptor beta chains listed next were all sequenced from one sample in a study of cytomegalovirus exposure and HLA in healthy donors. PCR amplification relied on 60 Vbeta primers (plus 13 Jbeta primers). Libraries were prepared by immunoSEQ multiplex PCR; TCRdb keeps only in-frame clonotypes and omits some of them. This table has 150,000 to 160,000 clones, more than 60% appearing once. Sequenced: PBMCs. The receptors were gathered from a woman in her thirties or forties in good health and CMV-seronegative.

V usage is TRBV5-1 and J usage is TRBJ2-7; a possible D gene is TRBD1 (5 bases). V lost 4 bases, J lost 3 bases, and 8 bases lay in between. The CDR3 is 12 amino acids. CDR1 and CDR2 from the germline V gene are SGHRS and YFSETQ. Written as DNA, the CDR3 is TGCGCCAGCAGCCCCGACAGCTACGAGCAGTACTTC. Its translation: CASSPDSYEQYF. The entire variable domain, with the rest obtained from reference TRBV5-1 and TRBJ2-7, is as follows: KAGVTQTPRYLIKTRGQQVTLSCSPISGHRSVSWYQQTPGQGLQFLFEYFSETQRNKGNFPGRFSGRQFSNSRSEMNVSTLELGDSALYLCASSPDSYEQYFGPGTRLTVT.

This rearrangement joins TRBV7-8 to TRBJ1-2; no clear D gene. V was trimmed by 5 bases and J by 8 bases, leaving 21 bases between them. Germline V gives CDR1 SGHVS, CDR2 FQNEAQ. CDR3 length equals 15 residues. The CDR3 sequence is CASSHWGGVAEGYTF. The CDR3 DNA sequence: TGTGCCAGCAGCCATTGGGGTGGGGTAGCGGAGGGCTACACCTTC.

The table lists this clone with a count of one. The chain uses TRBV19 and TRBJ1-2, with 7 nucleotides matching TRBD1. Per the germline V gene, CDR1 is LNHDA and CDR2 is SQIVND (reference sequence). Trimming at V came to 3 bases and at J to 5 bases, leaving 6 bases not matched to a gene. CDR3 size: 14 residues. The chain's CDR3 is CASSIGDSGYGYTF. In DNA form, the CDR3 reads TGTGCCAGTAGTATTGGGGACAGCGGTTATGGCTACACCTTC.

This sequence joins TRBV6-5 and TRBJ1-5; TRBD1 matches 9 bases. Trimming cost V 5 bases and J 2 bases; bases outside gene matches: 1. The CDR3 extends over 14 amino acids. The germline V gene has CDR1 MNHEY and CDR2 SVGAGI. CDR3 DNA: TGTGCCAGCAGTAGGGACAGGGGCAATCAGCCCCAGCATTTT. Encoded protein: CASSRDRGNQPQHF.

The V gene is TRBV4-1, the J gene TRBJ2-3, with 9 positions matching TRBD1. The CDR3 spans 14 residues. V shed 5 bases and J 4 bases; nucleotides not matched to a gene: 4. Germline V gives CDR1 MGHRA, CDR2 YSYEKL. The CDR3 region has the DNA TGCGCCAGCAGCTCTGGGACAGGGCCAGATACGCAGTATTTT. This encodes CASSSGTGPDTQYF.

The chain links TRBV27 to TRBJ1-6; no reliable D call. V was trimmed by 0 bases and J by 10 bases, leaving 7 bases between them. Germline V gene lookup returns CDR1 MNHEY and CDR2 SMNVEV (reference sequence). The CDR3 sequence is 13 residues long. CDR3 loop: CASSLSMRSPLHF. DNA of the CDR3: TGTGCCAGCAGTTTATCGATGCGATCACCCCTCCACTTT.

This clone was counted between two and nine times. This sequence joins TRBV2 and TRBJ1-5, with D uncertain. V was clipped by 1 base and J by 5 bases, with 9 bases between them. In germline, CDR1 is SNHLY, CDR2 FYNNEI. This CDR3 has 14 residues. The CDR3 is CASSEDGKYQPQHF. In DNA, the CDR3 is TGTGCCAGCAGTGAAGACGGGAAATATCAGCCCCAGCATTTT.

This clone has a single count. V usage is TRBV6-5 and J usage is TRBJ1-5, with unresolved D. Germline values: CDR1 MNHEY, CDR2 SVGAGI. This CDR3 has 13 amino acids. V lost 4 bases and J lost 5, with 9 bases in between. The CDR3, as DNA: TGTGCCAGCAGTTCCGGGATTTATCAGCCCCAGCATTTT. Its protein is CASSSGIYQPQHF.

The V gene is TRBV7-8, the J gene TRBJ2-3; 15 bases are a match to TRBD2. Germline assignment: CDR1 SGHVS and CDR2 FQNEAQ. Trimming cost V 5 bases and J 6 bases; bases outside gene matches: 9. This CDR3 comprises 17 residues. CDR3 in DNA: TGTGCCAGCAGCCCAGGACTAGCGGGAGGGCGTAGGGATACGCAGTATTTT. Protein: CASSPGLAGGRRDTQYF.

The chain joins TRBV5-1 to TRBJ2-1; D ambiguous. Germline V gene sequence: CDR1 SGHRS, CDR2 YFSETQ. The CDR3 contains 15 residues. V lost 0 bases, J lost 5 bases, and 12 bases lay in between. CDR3 amino acids: CASSLGREMNNEQFF. The DNA for the CDR3 is TGCGCCAGCAGCTTGGGCCGAGAAATGAACAATGAGCAGTTCTTC.

This chain uses TRBV19 with TRBJ2-7, with TRBD2 identical over 15 bases. The V and J ends lost 6 bases and 4 bases, in that order; junction bases with no gene match: 4. Germline V gene sequence: CDR1 LNHDA, CDR2 SQIVND (reference sequence). The CDR3 loop spans 15 amino acids. CDR3 in DNA: TGTGCCAGTAGCCCAGGGACTAGCGGGAGGTACGAGCAGTACTTC. Translated, it gives CASSPGTSGRYEQYF.

This rearrangement joins TRBV6-5 to TRBJ2-1; D is unclear. There are 15 residues in the CDR3. V lost 0 bases and J lost 8, with 14 bases in between. Germline loops: CDR1 MNHEY, CDR2 SVGAGI. Here the CDR3 reads CASSYSVEPSHEQFF. The CDR3 region has the DNA TGTGCCAGCAGTTACTCGGTAGAGCCCTCCCATGAGCAGTTCTTC.

The J gene is TRBJ2-7, the V gene TRBV7-2; 7 positions agree with TRBD1. CDR1 is SGHTA and CDR2 is FQGNSA in the germline V gene. With 0 bases clipped from V and 0 bases from J, the junction kept 14 bases outside the gene matches. The CDR3 sequence is 19 residues long. CDR3 amino acids: CASSLAHSIGTATSYEQYF. The DNA for the CDR3 is TGTGCCAGCAGCTTAGCGCATTCTATCGGGACAGCAACCTCCTACGAGCAGTACTTC.

The chain couples TRBV13 to TRBJ2-7; D may be TRBD1 (7 bases). The CDR3 loop spans 14 amino acids. CDR1 is PRHDT, CDR2 FYEKMQ, per germline (reference sequence). Trimming cost V 4 bases and J 4 bases, with 14 bases left between them. CDR3 amino acids: CASSWQGGAYEQYF. The CDR3 coding sequence is TGTGCCAGCAGCTGGCAGGGGGGTGCGTACGAGCAGTACTTC.

This chain connects TRBV2 to TRBJ1-5; D is unclear. V was clipped by 6 bases and J by 4 bases, with 7 bases between them. This CDR3 spans 12 amino acids. Germline CDR1 and CDR2: SNHLY and FYNNEI. In DNA form, the CDR3 reads TGTGCCAGCAGCCGAGTAAATCAGCCCCAGCATTTT. Amino acids: CASSRVNQPQHF. Filled out from reference TRBV2 and TRBJ1-5, the complete variable domain reads EPEVTQTPSHQVTQMGQEVILRCVPISNHLYFYWYRQILGQKVEFLVSFYNNEISEKSEIFDDQFSVERPDGSNFTLKIRSTKLEDSAMYFCASSRVNQPQHFGDGTRLSIL.

V gene TRBV18 combines with J gene TRBJ2-3; a weak D match, TRBD1 (5 bases). The V gene lost 4 bases and the J gene lost 2 bases, with 16 bases spanning the gap. CDR1 is KGHSH, CDR2 LQKENI, per germline. The CDR3 covers 16 residues. Here the CDR3 reads CASSRAQGRITDTQYF. CDR3 sequence (DNA): TGTGCCAGCTCACGCGCGCAGGGTCGAATCACAGATACGCAGTATTTT. Together with reference TRBV18 and TRBJ2-3, the CDR3 gives the full variable domain: NAGVMQNPRHLVRRRGQEARLRCSPMKGHSHVYWYRQLPEEGLKFMVYLQKENIIDESGMPKERFSAEFPKEGPSILRIQQVVRGDSAAYFCASSRAQGRITDTQYFGPGTRLTVL.

This sequence joins TRBV7-2 and TRBJ2-3; 11 bases align to TRBD2. Germline assignment: CDR1 SGHTA and CDR2 FQGNSA. The length of the CDR3 is 18 residues. The V and J ends lost 6 bases and 2 bases, in that order; junction bases with no gene match: 13. The CDR3 nucleotides read TGTGCCAGCAGTCTTCAGGCGGGGACTAGCGGTTTCACAGATACGCAGTATTTT. This gives the protein CASSLQAGTSGFTDTQYF.

The chain employs TRBV19 and TRBJ2-3; weak D call: TRBD1 (5 bases). Germline loops: CDR1 LNHDA, CDR2 SQIVND (reference sequence). The CDR3 has 15 residues. Trimming shortened V by 3 bases and J by 0 bases, and 10 bases separated the two germline ends. The CDR3 region is CASSIGAPSTDTQYF. CDR3 nucleotides: TGTGCCAGTAGTATTGGGGCACCTAGCACAGATACGCAGTATTTT. Together with reference TRBV19 and TRBJ2-3, the CDR3 gives the full variable domain: DGGITQSPKYLFRKEGQNVTLSCEQNLNHDAMYWYRQDPGQGLRLIYYSQIVNDFQKGDIAEGYSVSREKKESFPLTVTSAQKNPTAFYLCASSIGAPSTDTQYFGPGTRLTVL.

This chain connects TRBV19 to TRBJ1-2; maybe TRBD1 (5 bases). V gave up 7 bases and J gave up 4 bases, with 10 bases separating them. This CDR3 comprises 12 residues. In germline, CDR1 is LNHDA, CDR2 SQIVND (reference sequence). CDR3 loop: CASTGTVYGYTF. CDR3 nucleotides: TGTGCCAGTACCGGGACTGTCTATGGCTACACCTTC. The variable domain in full, with the rest retrieved from reference TRBV19 and TRBJ1-2, is DGGITQSPKYLFRKEGQNVTLSCEQNLNHDAMYWYRQDPGQGLRLIYYSQIVNDFQKGDIAEGYSVSREKKESFPLTVTSAQKNPTAFYLCASTGTVYGYTFGSGTRLTVV.

CDR3 sequence (DNA): TGTGCCAGCAGTGAACGTGGGGAGCTCCCCTACAATGAGCAGTTCTTC. Translating it yields CASSERGELPYNEQFF. The J gene is TRBJ2-1, the V gene TRBV6-1; a possible D gene is TRBD2 (5 bases). From germline, CDR1 is MNHNS and CDR2 SASEGT. V gave up 2 bases and J gave up 2 bases, with 13 bases separating them. This CDR3 has 16 amino acids.

The rearrangement uses TRBV7-6 and TRBJ2-2, with 11 bases aligning to TRBD2. The CDR3 consists of 16 residues. Germline V gives CDR1 SGHVS, CDR2 FNYEAQ. V trimming: 5 bases; J trimming: 1 base; junction bases outside the gene matches: 3. CDR3 DNA: TGTGCCAGCAGCGCAGGACTAGCGGGGAACACCGGGGAGCTGTTTTTT. Residues: CASSAGLAGNTGELFF.

The V and J genes are TRBV5-1 and TRBJ2-1; 7 positions match TRBD2. J was trimmed by 6 bases and V by 3 bases; bases with no gene match: 12. The CDR3 has 16 residues. Germline CDR1 SGHRS, CDR2 YFSETQ. The CDR3 protein is CASSYNDISGGNEQFF. The CDR3 DNA reads TGCGCCAGCAGCTATAACGACATCTCGGGGGGCAATGAGCAGTTCTTC.

The rearrangement joins TRBV6-5 to TRBJ2-2, with TRBD2 matching over 10 bases. The junction had 2 bases not matched to a gene; V was cut back by 2 bases and J by 8 bases. Per germline, CDR1 MNHEY and CDR2 SVGAGI. The CDR3 loop spans 14 amino acids. The CDR3 DNA is TGTGCCAGCAGTTACGAGCGGGAGGGAGGGGAGCTGTTTTTT. The encoded protein is CASSYEREGGELFF.

The CDR3 protein is CASSLRGTGAMYSNQPQHF. In nucleotides, the CDR3 is TGTGCCAGCAGTTTGCGCGGGACAGGGGCCATGTATAGCAATCAGCCCCAGCATTTT. This rearrangement joins TRBV27 to TRBJ1-5; TRBD1 matches at 10 bases. Losses at the gene ends were 3 bases for V and 0 bases for J; bases not matched to a gene: 11. The germline CDR1 and CDR2 sequences are MNHEY and SMNVEV (reference sequence). The CDR3 loop spans 19 amino acids.

The CDR3 DNA reads as TGTGCCAGCAGTTTACAGAAGAAATATGGCTACACCTTC. Amino acid sequence: CASSLQKKYGYTF. The V call is TRBV2, the J call TRBJ1-2; D is ambiguous. In germline, CDR1 is SNHLY, CDR2 FYNNEI. This CDR3 is built from 13 residues. V was shortened by 5 bases and J by 5 bases, with 12 bases between the two germline ends.

V is TRBV6-5 and J is TRBJ2-7; TRBD2 agrees at 11 bases. The CDR3 consists of 16 residues. Germline values: CDR1 MNHEY, CDR2 SVGAGI. V was clipped by 3 bases and J by 2 bases; unmatched bases: 6. CDR3 DNA sequence: TGTGCCAGCAGTTATAGGGGGACTAGCGGTACCTACGAGCAGTACTTC. Its protein product is CASSYRGTSGTYEQYF.

This sequence joins TRBV4-2 and TRBJ2-7; 7 bases agree with TRBD2. The germline V gene has CDR1 LGHNA and CDR2 YNFKEQ. This CDR3 has 15 residues. The trim removed 1 base at V and 2 bases at J, leaving 5 bases unmatched. The CDR3 protein is CASSQAGLEPYEQYF. In nucleotides, the CDR3 is TGTGCCAGCAGCCAAGCCGGACTAGAGCCCTACGAGCAGTACTTC.

The rearrangement links TRBV13 to TRBJ1-1; TRBD1 is a possible D gene (5 bases). This CDR3 is 14 amino acids long. Germline CDR1 is PRHDT and CDR2 is FYEKMQ (reference sequence). V lost 6 bases to trimming and J lost 1 base, with 12 bases between them. The DNA for the CDR3 is TGTGCCAGCAGTTGGGGGAGGGAGAACACTGAAGCTTTCTTT. Its translation: CASSWGRENTEAFF. Complete variable domain (other parts from reference TRBV13 and TRBJ1-1): AAGVIQSPRHLIKEKRETATLKCYPIPRHDTVYWYQQGPGQDPQFLISFYEKMQSDKGSIPDRFSAQQFSDYHSELNMSSLELGDSALYFCASSWGRENTEAFFGQGTRLTVV.

The chain is built from TRBV15 and TRBJ1-5, with 10 positions matching TRBD1. Germline V lookup: CDR1 LNHNV, CDR2 YYDKDF (reference sequence). The trim removed 3 bases at V and 5 bases at J, leaving 4 bases unmatched. The CDR3 consists of 15 residues. The chain's CDR3 is CATSSGTGEYQPQHF. Written as DNA, the CDR3 is TGTGCCACCAGCAGTGGGACAGGGGAATATCAGCCCCAGCATTTT.